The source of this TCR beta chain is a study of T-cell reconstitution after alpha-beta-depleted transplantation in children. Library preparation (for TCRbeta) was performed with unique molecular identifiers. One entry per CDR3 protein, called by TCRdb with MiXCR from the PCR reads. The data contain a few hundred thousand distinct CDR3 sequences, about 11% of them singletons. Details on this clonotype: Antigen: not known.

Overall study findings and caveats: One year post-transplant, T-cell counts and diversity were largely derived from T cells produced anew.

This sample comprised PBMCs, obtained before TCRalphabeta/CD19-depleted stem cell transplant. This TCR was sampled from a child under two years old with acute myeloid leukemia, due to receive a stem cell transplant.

The CDR3 protein is CAWSIGRYEQYF. CDR3 coding DNA: TGTGCCTGGAGTATCGGGAGATACGAGCAGTACTTC. The chain recombines TRBV30 with TRBJ2-7, with TRBD2 as a possible D gene (6 bases). The V gene lost 2 bases and the J gene lost 4 bases, with 9 bases spanning the gap. The germline V gene has CDR1 GTSNPN and CDR2 SVGIG (reference sequence). This CDR3 comprises 12 residues. The complete variable domain, with remaining parts taken from reference TRBV30 and TRBJ2-7, reads SQTIHQWPATLVQPVGSPLSLECTVEGTSNPNLYWYRQAAGRGLQLLFYSVGIGQISSEVPQNLSASRPQDRQFILSSKKLLLSDSGFYLCAWSIGRYEQYFGPGTRLTVT.